The entry below gives a single T cell receptor (beta chain) sequence along with its context. Many counts were recorded for this clonotype. Its target antigen remains unknown. No much larger clone is present one base from it, and per-base qualities are unavailable. The data are from a study of spatial heterogeneity in lung cancer (dated by TCRdb to the late 2010s). As for the study more broadly: Samples were obtained from about 69 patients with early-stage, untreated non-small cell lung cancer from the lung TRACERx cohort. Follow-up PBMC samples were sequenced whenever the samples were available, and the median time to follow-up was roughly two years after resection. More beta-chain than alpha-chain transcripts were consistently detected, likely reflecting higher beta-chain transcript abundance. In the raw uncorrected reads, each unique combination of TCR and UMI appeared more than ten times on average. In non-small cell lung cancer, the study made a quantitative comparison of TCR alpha and beta repertoires among multiple tumor regions, matched nontumor lung and blood. TCR repertoire features were related to nonsynonymous mutation counts determined by whole-exome sequencing of tumor tissue. At surgery, some 220 tumor regions, around 67 matched nontumor lung samples and a few dozen PBMC samples were TCR-sequenced for both alpha and beta chains.

Explained via the paper, the time point label denotes: blood at routine non-recurrence follow-up after resection. TCR sequencing used whole RNA extracted from tumor and nontumor lung tissue, or from cryopreserved PBMC samples, without cell sorting. A patient was chosen for TCR sequencing only when enough RNA was available from at least two tumor regions. The library was made by 5' RACE. Sequencing used a NextSeq 500. To allow correction of PCR and sequencing errors, the TCR library protocol tagged every TCR cDNA molecule with a unique molecular identifier. The study's own analysis went as follows. Decombinator tools were used for TCR identification, UMI-based error correction and CDR3 extraction. TCRs above a frequency of 2 per 1,000, corresponding to the top 1% of the tumor frequency distribution, were defined as expanded. Each repertoire was subsampled 100 times to 5,000 TCRs, after which Renyi diversity was computed with the R vegan package. To build CDR3 similarity networks, amino acid triplet string-kernel similarity was used, and CDR3s were connected when their pairwise similarity was above 0.82. The raw public data were reprocessed by TCRdb itself: fastp quality trimming at Q25, MiXCR clonotype calling, in-frame beta chains only. Every entry covers one CDR3 protein and lists the most common genes and DNA from its rows. The V and J calls come from TCRdb's annotation, not from the publication. The sample table lists around 110,000 distinct CDR3 sequences, 9% to 15% of them with a count of one. The top ten clones comprise approximately 16% of the sample.

Overall study outcomes, separate from this receptor: Comparisons of baseline and follow-up blood repertoires included only 14 patients. Ubiquitous expanded tumor TCRs showed up in blood more often at tumor resection than at routine follow-up. Confirming at a functional level the hypothesis that regional TCRs recognize regional mutations was considered to require additional single-cell paired TCR alpha and beta sequencing.

The clonotype comes from a male donor with early-stage non-small cell lung cancer. Sequences were derived from PBMCs, sampled at follow-up.

The CDR3 amino acid sequence is: CASSQWYEKLFF. The DNA reads TGTGCCAGCAGCCAATGGTACGAAAAACTGTTTTTT. The chain employs TRBV16 and TRBJ1-4, with the D segment identity uncertain. There are 12 amino acids in the CDR3, from cysteine to phenylalanine inclusive. The kept DNA is CDR3 alone, 36 bases in frame from the first base. From a lookup of the germline V gene, CDR1 and CDR2 are KGHSY and FQNENV. The trim is 1 base for V and 8 bases for J, with a gap of 5 bases between the germline ends.